Sequencing of this T cell receptor beta chain was carried out in a study of T cell responses to AZD1222 COVID-19 vaccine. Clones were sequenced by immunoSEQ multiplex PCR, and TCRdb holds only the in-frame ones, with some missing. The top ten hold approximately 9% of the sample, which has roughly 100,000 clones, roughly nine tenths seen once. The CDR3 is made up of 14 amino acids. V lost 12 bases to trimming and J lost 0 bases, with 17 bases between them. The germline V gene encodes CDR1 KGHDR and CDR2 SFDVKD. The specimen comprised peripheral blood, sampled 28 days after the second AZD1222 dose. The J gene is TRBJ2-7, the V gene TRBV24-1; D perhaps matches TRBD1 (6 bases). The source of this sequence is an adult who received the AZD1222 COVID-19 vaccine. CDR3 amino acids: CAPPQGPSSYEQYF. CDR3 coding DNA: TGTGCCCCCCCCCAGGGGCCGAGCTCCTACGAGCAGTACTTC.